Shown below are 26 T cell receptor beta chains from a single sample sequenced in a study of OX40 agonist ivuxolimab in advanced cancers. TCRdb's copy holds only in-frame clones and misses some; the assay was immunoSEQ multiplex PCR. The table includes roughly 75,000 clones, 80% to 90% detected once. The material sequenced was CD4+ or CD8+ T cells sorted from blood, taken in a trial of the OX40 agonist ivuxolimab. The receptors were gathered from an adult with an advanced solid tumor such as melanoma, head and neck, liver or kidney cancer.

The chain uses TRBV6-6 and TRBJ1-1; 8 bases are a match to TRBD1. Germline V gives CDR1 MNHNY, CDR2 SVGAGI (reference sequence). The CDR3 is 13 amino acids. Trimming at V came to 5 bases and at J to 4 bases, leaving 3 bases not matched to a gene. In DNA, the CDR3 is TGTGCCAGCAGTACCACAGGGGGCACTGAAGCTTTCTTT. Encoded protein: CASSTTGGTEAFF.

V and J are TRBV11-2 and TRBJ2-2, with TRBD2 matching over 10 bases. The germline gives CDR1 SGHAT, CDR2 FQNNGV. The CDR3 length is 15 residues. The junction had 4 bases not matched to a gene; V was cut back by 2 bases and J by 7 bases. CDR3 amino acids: CASSLLAGENGELFF. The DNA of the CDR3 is TGTGCCAGCAGCTTACTAGCGGGAGAAAACGGGGAGCTGTTTTTT.

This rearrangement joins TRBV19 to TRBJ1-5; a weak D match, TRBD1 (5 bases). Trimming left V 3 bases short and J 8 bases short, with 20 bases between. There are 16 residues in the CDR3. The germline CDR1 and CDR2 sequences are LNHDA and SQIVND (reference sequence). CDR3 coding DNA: TGTGCCAGTAGTATTGGTTGGCGGGCAGGGTTGAAGCCCCAGCATTTT. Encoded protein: CASSIGWRAGLKPQHF.

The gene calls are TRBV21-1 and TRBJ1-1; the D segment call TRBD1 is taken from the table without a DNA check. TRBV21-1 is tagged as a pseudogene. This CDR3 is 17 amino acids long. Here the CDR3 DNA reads TGTGCCAGCAGCCCCAAGGCGACAGGGGGCCTAAACACTGAAGCTTTCTTT. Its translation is CASSPKATGGLNTEAFF.

The CDR3 sequence: CASSIQGRSNSPLHF. In nucleotides, the CDR3 is TGTGCCAGCAGTATCCAGGGGCGATCCAATTCACCCCTCCACTTT. The rearrangement joins TRBV25-1 to TRBJ1-6, with a weak D call TRBD1 (6 bases). CDR1 and CDR2 (germline): MGHDK, SYGVNS. The CDR3 has 15 amino acids. V was trimmed by 5 bases and J by 7 bases, leaving 15 bases between them.

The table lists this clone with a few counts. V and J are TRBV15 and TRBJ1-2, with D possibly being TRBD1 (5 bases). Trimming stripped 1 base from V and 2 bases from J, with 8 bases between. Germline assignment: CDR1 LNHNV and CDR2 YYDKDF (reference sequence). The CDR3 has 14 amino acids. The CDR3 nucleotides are TGTGCCACCAGCAGAGGGGGGGAGAACTATGGCTACACCTTC. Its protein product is CATSRGGENYGYTF.

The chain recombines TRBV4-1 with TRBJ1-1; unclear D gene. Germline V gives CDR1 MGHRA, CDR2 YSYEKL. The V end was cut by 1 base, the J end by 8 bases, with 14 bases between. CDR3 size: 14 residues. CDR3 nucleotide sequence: TGCGCCAGCAGCCAAGTAGTCAGATCGGACGAAGCTTTCTTT. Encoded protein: CASSQVVRSDEAFF.

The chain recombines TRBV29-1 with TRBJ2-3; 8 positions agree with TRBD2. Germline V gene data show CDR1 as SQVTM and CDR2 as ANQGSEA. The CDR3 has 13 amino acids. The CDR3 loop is CKVTSGFTDTQYF. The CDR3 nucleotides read TGCAAGGTCACTAGCGGCTTTACAGATACGCAGTATTTT.

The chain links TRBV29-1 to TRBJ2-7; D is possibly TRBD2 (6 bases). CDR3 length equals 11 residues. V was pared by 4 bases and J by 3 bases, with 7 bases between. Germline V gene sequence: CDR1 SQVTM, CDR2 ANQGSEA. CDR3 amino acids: CSVGRDYEQYF. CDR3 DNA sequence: TGCAGCGTTGGGAGGGACTACGAGCAGTACTTC.

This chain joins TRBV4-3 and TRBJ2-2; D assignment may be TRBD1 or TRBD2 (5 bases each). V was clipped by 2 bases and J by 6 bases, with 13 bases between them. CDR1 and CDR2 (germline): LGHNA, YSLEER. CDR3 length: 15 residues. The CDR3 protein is CASSQFSGTAGELFF. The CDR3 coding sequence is TGCGCCAGCAGCCAATTTTCGGGGACGGCCGGGGAGCTGTTTTTT.

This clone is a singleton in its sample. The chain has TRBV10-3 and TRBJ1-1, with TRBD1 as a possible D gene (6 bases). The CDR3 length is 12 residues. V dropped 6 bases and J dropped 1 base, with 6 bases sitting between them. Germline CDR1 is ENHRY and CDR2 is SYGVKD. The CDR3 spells CAIRQGNTEAFF. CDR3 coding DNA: TGTGCCATCAGACAGGGGAACACTGAAGCTTTCTTT.

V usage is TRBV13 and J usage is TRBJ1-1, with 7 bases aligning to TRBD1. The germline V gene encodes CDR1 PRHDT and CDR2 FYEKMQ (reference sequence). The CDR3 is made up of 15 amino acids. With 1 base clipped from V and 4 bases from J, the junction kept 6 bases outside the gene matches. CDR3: CASSLAPQGTTEAFF. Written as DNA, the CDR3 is TGTGCCAGCAGCTTAGCCCCACAGGGGACCACTGAAGCTTTCTTT.

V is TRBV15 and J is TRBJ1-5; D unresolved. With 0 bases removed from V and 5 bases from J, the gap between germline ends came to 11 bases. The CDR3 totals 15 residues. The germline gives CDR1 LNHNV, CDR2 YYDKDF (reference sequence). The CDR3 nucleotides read TGTGCCACCAGCAGAGATCGGGAGAAAGATCAGCCCCAGCATTTT. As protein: CATSRDREKDQPQHF.

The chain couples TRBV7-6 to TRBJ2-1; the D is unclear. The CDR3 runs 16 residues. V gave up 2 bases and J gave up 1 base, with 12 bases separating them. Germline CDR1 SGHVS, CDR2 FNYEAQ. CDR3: CASSLFTRSSYNEQFF. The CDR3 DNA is TGTGCCAGCAGCTTATTCACCCGCAGTTCCTACAATGAGCAGTTCTTC.

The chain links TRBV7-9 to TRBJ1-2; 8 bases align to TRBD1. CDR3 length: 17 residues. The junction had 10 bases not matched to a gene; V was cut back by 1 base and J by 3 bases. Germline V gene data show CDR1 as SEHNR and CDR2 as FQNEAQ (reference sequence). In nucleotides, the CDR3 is TGTGCCAGCAGCTTAGGGGGACAGGCAAGAAGAGACTATGGCTACACCTTC. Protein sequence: CASSLGGQARRDYGYTF.

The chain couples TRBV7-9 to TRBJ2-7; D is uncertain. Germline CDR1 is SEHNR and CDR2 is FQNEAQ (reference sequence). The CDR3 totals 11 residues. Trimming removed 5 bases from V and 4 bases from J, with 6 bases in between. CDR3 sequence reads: CASSGIYEQYF. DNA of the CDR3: TGTGCCAGCAGCGGGATTTACGAGCAGTACTTC.

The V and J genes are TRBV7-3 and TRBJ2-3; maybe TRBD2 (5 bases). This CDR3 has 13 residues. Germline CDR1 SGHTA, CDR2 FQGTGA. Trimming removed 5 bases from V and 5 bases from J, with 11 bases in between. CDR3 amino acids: CASSPEGGDTQYF. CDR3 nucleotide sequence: TGTGCCAGCAGCCCCGAAGGAGGAGATACGCAGTATTTT.

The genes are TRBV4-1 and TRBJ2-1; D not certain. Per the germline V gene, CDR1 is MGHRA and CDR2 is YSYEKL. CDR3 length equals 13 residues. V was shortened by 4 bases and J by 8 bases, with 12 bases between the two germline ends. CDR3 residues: CASSPDPGDEQFF. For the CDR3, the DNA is TGCGCCAGCAGCCCGGACCCTGGGGATGAGCAGTTCTTC.

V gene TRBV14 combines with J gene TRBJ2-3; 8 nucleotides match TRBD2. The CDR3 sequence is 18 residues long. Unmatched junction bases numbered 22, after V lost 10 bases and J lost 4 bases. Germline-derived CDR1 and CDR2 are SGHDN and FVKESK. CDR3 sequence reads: CATPGLDKGAIFPDTQYF. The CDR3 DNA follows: TGTGCCACCCCGGGACTAGATAAAGGGGCAATTTTTCCAGATACGCAGTATTTT.

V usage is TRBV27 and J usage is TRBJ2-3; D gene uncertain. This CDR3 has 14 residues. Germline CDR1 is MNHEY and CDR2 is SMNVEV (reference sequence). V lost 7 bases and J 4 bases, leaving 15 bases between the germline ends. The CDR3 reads CASNKGNSADTQYF. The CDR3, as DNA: TGTGCCAGCAATAAAGGGAATTCGGCAGATACGCAGTATTTT.

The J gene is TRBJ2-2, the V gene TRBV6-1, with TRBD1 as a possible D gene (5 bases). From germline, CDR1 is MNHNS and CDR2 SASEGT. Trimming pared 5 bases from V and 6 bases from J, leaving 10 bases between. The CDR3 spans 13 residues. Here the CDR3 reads CASSSRGAGELFF. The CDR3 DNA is TGTGCCAGCAGTTCTAGGGGTGCCGGGGAGCTGTTTTTT.

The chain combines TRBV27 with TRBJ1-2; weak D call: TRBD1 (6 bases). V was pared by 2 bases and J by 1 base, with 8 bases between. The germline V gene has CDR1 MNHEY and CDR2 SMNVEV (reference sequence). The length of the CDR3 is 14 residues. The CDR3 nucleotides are TGTGCCAGCAGTTTAGGACAGCTTAACTATGGCTACACCTTC. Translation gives CASSLGQLNYGYTF.

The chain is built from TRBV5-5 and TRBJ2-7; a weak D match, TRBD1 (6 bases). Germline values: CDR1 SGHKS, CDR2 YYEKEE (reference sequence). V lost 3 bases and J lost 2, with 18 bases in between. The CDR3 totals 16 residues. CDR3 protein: CASSWSGGRGTYEQYF. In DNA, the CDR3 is TGTGCCAGCAGCTGGAGCGGCGGCAGGGGAACCTACGAGCAGTACTTC.

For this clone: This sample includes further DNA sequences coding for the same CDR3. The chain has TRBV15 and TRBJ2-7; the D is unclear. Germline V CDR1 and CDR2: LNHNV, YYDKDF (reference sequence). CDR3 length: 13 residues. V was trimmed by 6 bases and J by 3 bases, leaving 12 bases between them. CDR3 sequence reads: CATSLDRSYEQYF. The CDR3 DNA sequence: TGTGCCACCAGTCTAGACCGCAGCTACGAGCAGTACTTC.

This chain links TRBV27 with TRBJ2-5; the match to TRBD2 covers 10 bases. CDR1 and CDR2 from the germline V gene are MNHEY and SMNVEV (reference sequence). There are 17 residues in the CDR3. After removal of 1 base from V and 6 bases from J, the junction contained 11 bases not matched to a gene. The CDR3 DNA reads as TGTGCCAGCAGTTTATTGACCGAAGCGGGAGGGCCGAAGACCCAGTACTTC. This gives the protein CASSLLTEAGGPKTQYF.

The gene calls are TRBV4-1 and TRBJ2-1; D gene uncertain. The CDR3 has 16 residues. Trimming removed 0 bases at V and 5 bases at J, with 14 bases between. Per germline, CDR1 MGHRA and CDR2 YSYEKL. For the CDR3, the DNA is TGCGCCAGCAGCCAAGAACCCCGACCGACTCACAATGAGCAGTTCTTC. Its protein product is CASSQEPRPTHNEQFF.